This T cell receptor beta chain came from a study of OX40 agonist ivuxolimab in advanced cancers. The protocol was immunoSEQ multiplex PCR, while the TCRdb copy is restricted to in-frame clones and leaves out a portion. The sample lists tens of thousands of clones, 88% occurring once. The sample was CD4+ or CD8+ T cells sorted from blood, taken in a trial of the OX40 agonist ivuxolimab. This TCR came from an adult with an advanced solid tumor such as melanoma, head and neck, liver or kidney cancer.

This CDR3 reads CASSQKGNYGYTF. CDR3 DNA sequence: TGCGCCAGCAGTCAAAAGGGGAACTATGGCTACACCTTC. The gene calls are TRBV23-1 and TRBJ1-2; D possibly corresponds to TRBD1 (5 bases). TRBV23-1 is given ORF status, its function remaining uncertain. The ends were cut back, 2 bases at V and 2 bases at J, with 6 bases in the middle. The CDR3 is 13 amino acids.